The entry below describes one TCR beta chain. The data belong to a study of control samples from healthy donors and cancer patients. Sequencing was performed with immunoSEQ multiplex PCR; in TCRdb, only in-frame clones are kept and a portion is missing. The table has approximately 190,000 clones, approximately 90% seen once. CDR1 is LGHNT, CDR2 FRNRAP, per germline. Trimming left V 3 bases short and J 5 bases short, with 7 bases between. The CDR3 runs 12 residues. This chain connects TRBV12-5 to TRBJ1-1; D unresolved. Material: blood. This sequence was found in a man aged 30-40 years in good health. Written as DNA, the CDR3 is TGTGCTAGTGGTTTCGCACGGACTGAAGCTTTCTTT. It codes for CASGFARTEAFF.